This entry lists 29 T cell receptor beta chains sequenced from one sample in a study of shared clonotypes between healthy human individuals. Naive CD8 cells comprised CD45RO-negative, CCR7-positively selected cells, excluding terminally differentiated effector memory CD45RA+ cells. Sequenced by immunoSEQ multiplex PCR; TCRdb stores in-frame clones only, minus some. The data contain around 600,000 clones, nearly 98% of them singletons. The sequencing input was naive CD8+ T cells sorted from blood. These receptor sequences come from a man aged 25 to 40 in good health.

The CDR3 here is CASTPNTGELFF. The CDR3, as DNA: TGTGCCAGTACCCCGAACACCGGGGAGCTGTTTTTT. The chain employs TRBV19 and TRBJ2-2; the D is unclear. The CDR3 has 12 residues. In germline, CDR1 is LNHDA, CDR2 SQIVND (reference sequence). V was clipped by 7 bases and J by 0 bases, with 3 bases between them.

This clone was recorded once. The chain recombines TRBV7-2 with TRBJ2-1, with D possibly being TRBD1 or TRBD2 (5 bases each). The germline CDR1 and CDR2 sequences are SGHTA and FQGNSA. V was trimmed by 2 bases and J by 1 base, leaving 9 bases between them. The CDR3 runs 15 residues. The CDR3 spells CASSLREGSYNEQFF. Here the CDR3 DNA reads TGTGCCAGCAGCTTACGAGAGGGGTCCTACAATGAGCAGTTCTTC.

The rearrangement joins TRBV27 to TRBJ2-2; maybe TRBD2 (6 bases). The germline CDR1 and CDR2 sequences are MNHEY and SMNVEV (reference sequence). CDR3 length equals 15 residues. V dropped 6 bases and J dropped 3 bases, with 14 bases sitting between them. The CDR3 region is CASRGGAGYTGELFF. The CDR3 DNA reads TGTGCCAGCAGAGGAGGGGCGGGGTACACCGGGGAGCTGTTTTTT.

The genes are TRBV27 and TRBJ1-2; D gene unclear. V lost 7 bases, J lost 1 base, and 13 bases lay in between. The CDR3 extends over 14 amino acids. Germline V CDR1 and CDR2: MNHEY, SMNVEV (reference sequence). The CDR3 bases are TGTGCCAGCAAGCCGCCGGGATATAACTATGGCTACACCTTC. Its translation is CASKPPGYNYGYTF.

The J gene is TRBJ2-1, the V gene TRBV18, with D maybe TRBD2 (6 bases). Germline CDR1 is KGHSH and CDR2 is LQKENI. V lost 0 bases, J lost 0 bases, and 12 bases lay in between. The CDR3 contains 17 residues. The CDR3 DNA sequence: TGTGCCAGCTCACCACCCCTAGCGAGTAGCTCCTACAATGAGCAGTTCTTC. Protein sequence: CASSPPLASSSYNEQFF.

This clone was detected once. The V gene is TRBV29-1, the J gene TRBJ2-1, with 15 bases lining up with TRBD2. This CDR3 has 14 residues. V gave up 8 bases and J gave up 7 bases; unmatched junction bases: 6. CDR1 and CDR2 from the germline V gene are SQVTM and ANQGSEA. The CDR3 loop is CSPRTSGRENEQFF. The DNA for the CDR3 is TGCAGCCCCCGGACTAGCGGGAGGGAGAATGAGCAGTTCTTC.

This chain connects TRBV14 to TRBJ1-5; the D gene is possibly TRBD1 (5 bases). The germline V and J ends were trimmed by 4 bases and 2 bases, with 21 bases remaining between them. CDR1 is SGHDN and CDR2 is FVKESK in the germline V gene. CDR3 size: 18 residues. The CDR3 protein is CASSRVWEQVRGNQPQHF. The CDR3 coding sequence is TGTGCCAGCAGCCGTGTATGGGAACAGGTCCGAGGCAATCAGCCCCAGCATTTT.

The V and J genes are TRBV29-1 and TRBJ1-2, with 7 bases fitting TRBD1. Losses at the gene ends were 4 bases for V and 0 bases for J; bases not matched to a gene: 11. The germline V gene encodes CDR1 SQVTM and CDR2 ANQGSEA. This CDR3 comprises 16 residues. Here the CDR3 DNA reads TGCAGCGTTGGAACCGGGACAGCGCTGACTAACTATGGCTACACCTTC. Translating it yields CSVGTGTALTNYGYTF. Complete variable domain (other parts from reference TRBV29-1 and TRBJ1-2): SAVISQKPSRDICQRGTSLTIQCQVDSQVTMMFWYRQQPGQSLTLIATANQGSEATYESGFVIDKFPISRPNLTFSTLTVSNMSPEDSSIYLCSVGTGTALTNYGYTFGSGTRLTVV.

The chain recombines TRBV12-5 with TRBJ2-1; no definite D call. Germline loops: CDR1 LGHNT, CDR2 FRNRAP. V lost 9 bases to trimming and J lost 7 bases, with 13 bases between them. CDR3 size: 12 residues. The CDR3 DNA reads TGTGCTAGCAGTACCACGGAAAATGAGCAGTTCTTC. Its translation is CASSTTENEQFF.

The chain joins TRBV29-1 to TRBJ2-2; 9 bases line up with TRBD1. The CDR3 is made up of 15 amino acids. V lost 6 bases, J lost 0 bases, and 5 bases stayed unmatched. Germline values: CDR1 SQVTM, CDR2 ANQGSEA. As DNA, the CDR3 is TGCAGCGTGGACAGGGGAATCGCGAACACCGGGGAGCTGTTTTTT. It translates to CSVDRGIANTGELFF.

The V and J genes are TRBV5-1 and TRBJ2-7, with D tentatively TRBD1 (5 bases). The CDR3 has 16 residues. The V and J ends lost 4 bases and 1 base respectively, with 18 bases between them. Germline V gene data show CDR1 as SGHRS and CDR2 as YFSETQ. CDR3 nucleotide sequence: TGCGCCAGCAGCCTGCACAAGACAGAGCCTTCCTACGAGCAGTACTTC. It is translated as CASSLHKTEPSYEQYF. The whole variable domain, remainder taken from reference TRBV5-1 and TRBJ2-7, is KAGVTQTPRYLIKTRGQQVTLSCSPISGHRSVSWYQQTPGQGLQFLFEYFSETQRNKGNFPGRFSGRQFSNSRSEMNVSTLELGDSALYLCASSLHKTEPSYEQYFGPGTRLTVT.

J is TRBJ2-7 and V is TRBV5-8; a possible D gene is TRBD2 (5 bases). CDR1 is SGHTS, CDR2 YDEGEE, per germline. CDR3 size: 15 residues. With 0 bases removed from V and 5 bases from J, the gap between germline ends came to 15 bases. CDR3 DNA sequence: TGTGCCAGCAGCTTGGCAAGGAGGCAGCGCGACGAGCAGTACTTC. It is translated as CASSLARRQRDEQYF.

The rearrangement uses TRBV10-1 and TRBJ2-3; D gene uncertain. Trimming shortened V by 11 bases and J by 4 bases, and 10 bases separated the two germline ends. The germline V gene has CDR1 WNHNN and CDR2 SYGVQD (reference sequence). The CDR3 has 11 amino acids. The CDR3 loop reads CAGTTPDTQYF. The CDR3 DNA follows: TGCGCCGGAACAACACCAGATACGCAGTATTTT.

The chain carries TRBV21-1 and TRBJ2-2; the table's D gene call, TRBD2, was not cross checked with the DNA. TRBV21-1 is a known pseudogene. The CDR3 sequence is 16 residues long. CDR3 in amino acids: CASSKQREKYGGELFF. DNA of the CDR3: TGTGCCAGCAGCAAGCAGCGGGAGAAATATGGCGGGGAGCTGTTTTTT.

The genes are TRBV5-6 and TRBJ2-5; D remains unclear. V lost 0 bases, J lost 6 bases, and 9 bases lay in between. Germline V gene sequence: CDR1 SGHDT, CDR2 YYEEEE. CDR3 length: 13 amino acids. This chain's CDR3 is CASSLVGEKTQYF. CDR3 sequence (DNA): TGTGCCAGCAGCTTGGTTGGGGAAAAGACCCAGTACTTC.

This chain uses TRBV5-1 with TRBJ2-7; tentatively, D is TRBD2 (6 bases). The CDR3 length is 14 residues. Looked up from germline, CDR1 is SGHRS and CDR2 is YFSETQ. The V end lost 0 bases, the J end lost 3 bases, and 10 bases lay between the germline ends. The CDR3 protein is CASSLGPGDYEQYF. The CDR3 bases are TGCGCCAGCAGCTTGGGCCCGGGGGACTACGAGCAGTACTTC.

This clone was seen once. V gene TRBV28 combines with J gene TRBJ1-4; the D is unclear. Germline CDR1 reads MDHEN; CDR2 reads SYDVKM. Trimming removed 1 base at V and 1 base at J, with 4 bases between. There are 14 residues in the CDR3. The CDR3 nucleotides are TGTGCCAGCAGTTTATTTAGAACTAATGAAAAACTGTTTTTT. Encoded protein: CASSLFRTNEKLFF. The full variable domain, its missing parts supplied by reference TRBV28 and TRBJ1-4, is DVKVTQSSRYLVKRTGEKVFLECVQDMDHENMFWYRQDPGLGLRLIYFSYDVKMKEKGDIPEGYSVSREKKERFSLILESASTNQTSMYLCASSLFRTNEKLFFGSGTQLSVL.

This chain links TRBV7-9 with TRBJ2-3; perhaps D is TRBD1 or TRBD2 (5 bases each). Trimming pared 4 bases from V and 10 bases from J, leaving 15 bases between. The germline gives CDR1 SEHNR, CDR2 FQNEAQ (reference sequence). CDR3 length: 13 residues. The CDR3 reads CASSSSLQGAQYF. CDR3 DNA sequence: TGTGCCAGCAGCTCTTCTCTTCAGGGAGCGCAGTATTTT.

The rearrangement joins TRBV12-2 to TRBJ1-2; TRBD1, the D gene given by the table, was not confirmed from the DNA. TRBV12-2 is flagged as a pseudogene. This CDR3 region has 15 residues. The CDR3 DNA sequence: TGTGCAAGTCGCTGCCGGGACAGGAGATACTATGGCTACACCTTC. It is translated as CASRCRDRRYYGYTF.

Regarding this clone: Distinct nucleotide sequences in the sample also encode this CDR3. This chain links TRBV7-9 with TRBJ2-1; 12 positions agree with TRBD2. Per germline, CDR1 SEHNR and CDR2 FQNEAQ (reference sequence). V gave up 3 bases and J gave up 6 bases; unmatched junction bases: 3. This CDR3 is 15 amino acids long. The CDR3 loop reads CASSLTSGSGNEQFF. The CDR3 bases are TGTGCCAGCAGCTTGACTAGCGGGAGCGGCAATGAGCAGTTCTTC.

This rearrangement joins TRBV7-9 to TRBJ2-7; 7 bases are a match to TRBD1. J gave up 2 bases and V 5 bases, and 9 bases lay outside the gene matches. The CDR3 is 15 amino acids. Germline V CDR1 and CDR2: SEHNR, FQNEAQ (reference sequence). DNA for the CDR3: TGTGCCAGCAGCCCACAGGGGAATCCAACCTACGAGCAGTACTTC. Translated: CASSPQGNPTYEQYF.

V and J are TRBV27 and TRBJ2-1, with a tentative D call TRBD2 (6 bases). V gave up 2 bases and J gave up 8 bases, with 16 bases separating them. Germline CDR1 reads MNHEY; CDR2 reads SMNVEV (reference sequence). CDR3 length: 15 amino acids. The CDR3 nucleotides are TGTGCCAGCAGTTTACTGGCGGGAAATAAGTATGAGCAGTTCTTC. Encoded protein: CASSLLAGNKYEQFF.

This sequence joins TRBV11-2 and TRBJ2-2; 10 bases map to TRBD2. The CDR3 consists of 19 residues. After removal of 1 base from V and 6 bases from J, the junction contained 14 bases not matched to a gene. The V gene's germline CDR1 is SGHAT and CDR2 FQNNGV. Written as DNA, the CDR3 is TGTGCCAGCAGCTTAGGCGGTCCGGCTAGCGGGAGCTTACCCGGGGAGCTGTTTTTT. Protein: CASSLGGPASGSLPGELFF.

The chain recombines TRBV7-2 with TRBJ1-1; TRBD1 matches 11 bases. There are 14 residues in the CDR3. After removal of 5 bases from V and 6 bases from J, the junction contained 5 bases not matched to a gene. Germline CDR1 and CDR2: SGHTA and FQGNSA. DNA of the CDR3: TGTGCCAGCAGCCGGACAGGGGGCATCGCTGAAGCTTTCTTT. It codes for CASSRTGGIAEAFF.

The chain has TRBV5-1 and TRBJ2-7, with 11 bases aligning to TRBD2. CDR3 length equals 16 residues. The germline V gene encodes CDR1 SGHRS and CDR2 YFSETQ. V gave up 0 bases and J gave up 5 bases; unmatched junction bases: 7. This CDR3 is CASSLDLAGGAHEQYF. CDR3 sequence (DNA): TGCGCCAGCAGCTTGGATCTAGCGGGAGGTGCCCACGAGCAGTACTTC.

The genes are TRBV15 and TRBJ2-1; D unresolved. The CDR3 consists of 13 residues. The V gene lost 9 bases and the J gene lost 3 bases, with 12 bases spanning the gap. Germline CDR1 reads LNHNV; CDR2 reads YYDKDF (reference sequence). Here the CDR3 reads CATGPHDYNEQFF. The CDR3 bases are TGTGCCACAGGGCCACACGACTACAATGAGCAGTTCTTC.

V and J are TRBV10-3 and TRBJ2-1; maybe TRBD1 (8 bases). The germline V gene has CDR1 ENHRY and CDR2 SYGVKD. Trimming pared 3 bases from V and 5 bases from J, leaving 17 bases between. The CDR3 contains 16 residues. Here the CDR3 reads CAISDSNTGGDNEQFF. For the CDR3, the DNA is TGTGCCATCAGTGACAGTAATACAGGGGGGGACAATGAGCAGTTCTTC.

CDR3 protein: CASSLGQNPTGELFF. CDR3 sequence (DNA): TGTGCCAGCAGCTTAGGACAAAATCCGACCGGGGAGCTGTTTTTT. The rearrangement joins TRBV11-2 to TRBJ2-2; no clear D. The CDR3 is 15 amino acids. The V gene's germline CDR1 is SGHAT and CDR2 FQNNGV. Trimming shortened V by 1 base and J by 5 bases, and 11 bases separated the two germline ends. The full variable domain, with the rest looked up from reference TRBV11-2 and TRBJ2-2, is EAGVAQSPRYKIIEKRQSVAFWCNPISGHATLYWYQQILGQGPKLLIQFQNNGVVDDSQLPKDRFSAERLKGVDSTLKIQPAKLEDSAVYLCASSLGQNPTGELFFGEGSRLTVL.

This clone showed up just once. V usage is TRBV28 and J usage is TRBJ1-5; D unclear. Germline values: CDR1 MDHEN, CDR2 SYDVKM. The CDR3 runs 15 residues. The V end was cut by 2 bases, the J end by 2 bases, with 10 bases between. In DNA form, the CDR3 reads TGTGCCAGCAGTTTAGTCCCCAGCGGCAATCAGCCCCAGCATTTT. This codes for CASSLVPSGNQPQHF. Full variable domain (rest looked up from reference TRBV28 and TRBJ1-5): DVKVTQSSRYLVKRTGEKVFLECVQDMDHENMFWYRQDPGLGLRLIYFSYDVKMKEKGDIPEGYSVSREKKERFSLILESASTNQTSMYLCASSLVPSGNQPQHFGDGTRLSIL.